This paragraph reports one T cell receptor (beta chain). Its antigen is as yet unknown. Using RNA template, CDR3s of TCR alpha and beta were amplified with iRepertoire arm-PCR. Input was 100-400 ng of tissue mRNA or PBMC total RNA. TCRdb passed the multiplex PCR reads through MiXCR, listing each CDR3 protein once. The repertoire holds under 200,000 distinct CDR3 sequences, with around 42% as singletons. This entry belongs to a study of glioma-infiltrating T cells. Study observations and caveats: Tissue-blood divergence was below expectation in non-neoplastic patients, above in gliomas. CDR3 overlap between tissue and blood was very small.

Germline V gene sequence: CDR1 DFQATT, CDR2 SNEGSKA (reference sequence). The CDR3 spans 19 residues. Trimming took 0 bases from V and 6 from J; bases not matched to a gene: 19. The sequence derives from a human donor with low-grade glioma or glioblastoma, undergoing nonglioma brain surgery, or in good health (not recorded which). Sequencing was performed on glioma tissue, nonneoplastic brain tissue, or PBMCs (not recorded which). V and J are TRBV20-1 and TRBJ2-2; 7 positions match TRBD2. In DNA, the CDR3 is TGCAGTGCTAGAGAGGGACCGAGGTGGCGGGAGAGGGTATCCGGGGAGCTGTTTTTT. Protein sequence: CSAREGPRWRERVSGELFF.